These 18 T cell receptor beta chains were sequenced from one sample in a study of blood T cells in healthy people across ages. Together with a sample-barcoded 5' primer, a J-beta primer mix was included in a second PCR lasting roughly 6 to 12 cycles. TCRdb analysed the 5' RACE reads with MiXCR anew, one entry per CDR3 protein. The sample has hundreds of thousands of distinct CDR3 sequences, 58% seen once. Sequenced sample: blood. These receptor sequences come from a young man in good health.

The gene calls are TRBV2 and TRBJ2-7, with 9 bases aligning to TRBD2. Germline V gene lookup returns CDR1 SNHLY and CDR2 FYNNEI. This CDR3 comprises 14 residues. The trim removed 4 bases at V and 4 bases at J, leaving 5 bases unmatched. DNA for the CDR3: TGTGCCAGCAGTGCCGGGACTAGCAGATACGAGCAGTACTTC. The encoded protein is CASSAGTSRYEQYF.

This clonotype appeared many times. The chain combines TRBV7-2 with TRBJ2-3; TRBD2 matches at 7 bases. The J segment lost 1 base and the V segment lost 1 base, leaving 2 bases of the junction unmatched. This CDR3 spans 15 amino acids. Germline CDR1 and CDR2: SGHTA and FQGNSA. The CDR3 loop is CASSLVAGGTDTQYF. The CDR3 DNA follows: TGTGCCAGCAGCTTAGTTGCGGGGGGCACAGATACGCAGTATTTT.

This chain joins TRBV20-1 and TRBJ2-1, with 7 positions matching TRBD1. Germline assignment: CDR1 DFQATT and CDR2 SNEGSKA (reference sequence). Unmatched junction bases numbered 6, after V lost 1 base and J lost 6 bases. This CDR3 is built from 14 residues. The DNA of the CDR3 is TGCAGTGCTAGAGTTAGCCACAGGGGCAATGAGCAGTTCTTC. This sequence encodes CSARVSHRGNEQFF.

The V and J genes are TRBV6-1 and TRBJ2-1, with TRBD2 as a possible D gene (5 bases). The germline CDR1 and CDR2 sequences are MNHNS and SASEGT. The CDR3 length is 14 residues. Trimming left V 8 bases short and J 1 base short, with 12 bases between. The CDR3 coding sequence is TGTGCCAGCGGACTTAAATGGTCCTACAATGAGCAGTTCTTC. It specifies CASGLKWSYNEQFF.

J is TRBJ2-5 and V is TRBV6-6; D gene ambiguous. Germline-derived CDR1 and CDR2 are MNHNY and SVGAGI (reference sequence). This CDR3 spans 12 amino acids. V lost 8 bases to trimming and J lost 5 bases, with 12 bases between them. The CDR3 DNA follows: TGTGCCAGCCGCAGGACGGAGGAGACCCAGTACTTC. The encoded protein is CASRRTEETQYF.

CDR3 amino acids: CASSLGEGITDTQYF. The CDR3 nucleotides are TGCGCCAGCAGCTTGGGCGAGGGAATTACAGATACGCAGTATTTT. The chain joins TRBV5-1 to TRBJ2-3; TRBD2 might be the D (5 bases). Trimming took 0 bases from V and 3 from J, leaving 11 bases between them. The germline gives CDR1 SGHRS, CDR2 YFSETQ. There are 15 residues in the CDR3.

The chain couples TRBV13 to TRBJ2-5; D is unresolved. Germline loops: CDR1 PRHDT, CDR2 FYEKMQ (reference sequence). V dropped 7 bases and J dropped 5 bases, with 11 bases sitting between them. This CDR3 has 12 amino acids. In DNA, the CDR3 is TGTGCCAGCACCACCGGGTCGGAGACCCAGTACTTC. Amino acid sequence: CASTTGSETQYF.

CDR3 nucleotides: TGCGCCAGCAGCTCAAGATTGACAGGGGGAACTGGGGCCAACGTCCTGACTTTC. Protein sequence: CASSSRLTGGTGANVLTF. The chain carries TRBV5-1 and TRBJ2-6, with 9 bases identical to TRBD1. This CDR3 region has 18 residues. V lost 3 bases and J lost 2; bases outside the gene matches: 9. Germline V lookup: CDR1 SGHRS, CDR2 YFSETQ.

Many counts were recorded for this clonotype. This chain links TRBV7-8 with TRBJ2-5; tentative D call: TRBD2 (5 bases). The CDR3 sequence is 15 residues long. Trimming cost V 2 bases and J 0 bases, with 10 bases left between them. The germline CDR1 and CDR2 sequences are SGHVS and FQNEAQ. This CDR3 is CASSLREYYQETQYF. CDR3 in DNA: TGTGCCAGCAGCTTAAGGGAGTATTACCAAGAGACCCAGTACTTC.

This clonotype was seen more than once but under ten times. This chain connects TRBV5-5 to TRBJ2-1; D possibly corresponds to TRBD2 (6 bases). This CDR3 comprises 15 residues. The germline V and J ends were trimmed by 2 bases and 4 bases, with 13 bases remaining between them. CDR1 SGHKS and CDR2 YYEKEE come from the germline V gene (reference sequence). DNA of the CDR3: TGTGCCAGCAGCTTTGATGGCGGGGATTACAATGAGCAGTTCTTC. Protein: CASSFDGGDYNEQFF.

V and J are TRBV10-3 and TRBJ1-1; D call uncertain. V lost 10 bases and J 1 base, leaving 19 bases between the germline ends. The CDR3 has 15 residues. Germline CDR1 is ENHRY and CDR2 is SYGVKD. The CDR3 nucleotides read TGTGCCACCCGACGGACGGGGTTTGGGAACACTGAAGCTTTCTTT. This gives the protein CATRRTGFGNTEAFF.

The V gene is TRBV7-2, the J gene TRBJ2-1; TRBD1 matches 8 bases. The CDR3 is 14 residues long. Germline V gives CDR1 SGHTA, CDR2 FQGNSA. V gave up 1 base and J gave up 9 bases; unmatched junction bases: 5. CDR3 residues: CASSLVGQGGEQFF. In nucleotides, the CDR3 is TGTGCCAGCAGCTTAGTAGGACAGGGCGGTGAGCAGTTCTTC.

This clonotype has ten or more counts. The chain recombines TRBV29-1 with TRBJ2-5, with D tentatively TRBD1 (5 bases). V lost 5 bases to trimming and J lost 5 bases, with 12 bases between them. The CDR3 consists of 12 residues. Germline-derived CDR1 and CDR2 are SQVTM and ANQGSEA. The CDR3 coding sequence is TGCAGCGTTTCGACAGTTGCGGAGACCCAGTACTTC. Translation gives CSVSTVAETQYF. The full variable domain, rest sourced from reference TRBV29-1 and TRBJ2-5, is SAVISQKPSRDICQRGTSLTIQCQVDSQVTMMFWYRQQPGQSLTLIATANQGSEATYESGFVIDKFPISRPNLTFSTLTVSNMSPEDSSIYLCSVSTVAETQYFGPGTRLLVL.

This clonotype has only a few counts. The chain joins TRBV28 to TRBJ2-3; a weak D match, TRBD2 (5 bases). This CDR3 contains 17 residues. Germline CDR1 MDHEN, CDR2 SYDVKM. V gave up 1 base and J gave up 4 bases, with 18 bases separating them. CDR3 DNA: TGTGCCAGCAGTTTATCATTTTTGAGGGAGAACTCAGATACGCAGTATTTT. Amino acid sequence: CASSLSFLRENSDTQYF.

This clonotype was seen more than once but under ten times. V and J are TRBV12-3 or TRBV12-4 and TRBJ2-6, with TRBD1 matching 8 bases. This CDR3 spans 12 amino acids. This chain's CDR3 is CGTGSGANVLTF. The CDR3 nucleotides are TGTGGGACAGGGTCTGGGGCCAACGTCCTGACTTTC.

This clonotype was counted only a few times. The chain carries TRBV29-1 and TRBJ1-1; D is possibly TRBD1 (6 bases). V was shortened by 1 base and J by 10 bases, with 25 bases between the two germline ends. CDR3 length equals 16 residues. Germline assignment: CDR1 SQVTM and CDR2 ANQGSEA. The CDR3 spells CSVEGADWRPRGSAFF. CDR3 DNA sequence: TGCAGCGTTGAAGGCGCGGATTGGCGGCCCAGGGGATCAGCTTTCTTT.

The chain joins TRBV6-6 to TRBJ2-3; possibly TRBD1 for D (6 bases). In germline, CDR1 is MNHNY, CDR2 SVGAGI (reference sequence). The CDR3 is 13 amino acids. Trimming removed 5 bases at V and 2 bases at J, with 8 bases between. The CDR3 protein is CASSRGYTDTQYF. The CDR3 DNA sequence: TGTGCCAGCAGTAGGGGGTACACAGATACGCAGTATTTT.

This clonotype has more than one count but fewer than ten. The V call is TRBV13, the J call TRBJ2-7; 8 bases fit TRBD1. Losses at the gene ends were 2 bases for V and 3 bases for J; bases not matched to a gene: 3. This CDR3 contains 14 residues. Germline-derived CDR1 and CDR2 are PRHDT and FYEKMQ (reference sequence). CDR3 DNA sequence: TGTGCCAGCAGCTTATCAGGACAGGGCTACGAGCAGTACTTC. It codes for CASSLSGQGYEQYF.